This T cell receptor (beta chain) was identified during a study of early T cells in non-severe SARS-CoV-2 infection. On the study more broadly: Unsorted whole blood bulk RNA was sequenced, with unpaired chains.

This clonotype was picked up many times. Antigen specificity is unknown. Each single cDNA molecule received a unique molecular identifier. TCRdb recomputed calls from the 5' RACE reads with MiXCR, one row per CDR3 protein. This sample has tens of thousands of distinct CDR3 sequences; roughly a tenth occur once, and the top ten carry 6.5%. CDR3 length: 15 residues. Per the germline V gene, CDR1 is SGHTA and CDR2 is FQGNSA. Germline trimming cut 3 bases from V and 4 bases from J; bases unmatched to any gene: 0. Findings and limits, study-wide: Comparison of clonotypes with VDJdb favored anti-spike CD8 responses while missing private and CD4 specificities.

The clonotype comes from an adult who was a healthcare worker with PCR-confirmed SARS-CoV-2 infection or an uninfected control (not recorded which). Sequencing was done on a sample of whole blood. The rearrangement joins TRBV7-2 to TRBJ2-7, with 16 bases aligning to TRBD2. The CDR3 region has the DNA TGTGCCAGCAGCTTGGGACTAGCGGGAGGGTACGAGCAGTACTTC. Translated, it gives CASSLGLAGGYEQYF.